The clone carrying this T cell receptor beta chain was seen a handful of times. Investigators reverse transcribed all isolated RNA, so they sequenced expressed TCRB transcripts. The protocol was immunoSEQ multiplex PCR, while the TCRdb copy is restricted to in-frame clones and leaves out a portion. The repertoire holds some 900,000 clones, with under 20% as singletons. V shed 5 bases and J shed 0 bases, with 12 bases lying between them. CDR3 length equals 15 residues. The germline gives CDR1 SGHRS, CDR2 YFSETQ. The data are from a study of beta chain features in type 1 diabetes. The TCR comes from a young woman in good health. The sequenced sample was naive CD4+ T cells from blood. The chain combines TRBV5-1 with TRBJ2-1, with a weak D call TRBD2 (6 bases). The CDR3 DNA sequence: TGCGCCAGCAGGGCGGAGGGAAGCTCCTACAATGAGCAGTTCTTC. It specifies CASRAEGSSYNEQFF.